The T cell receptor (beta chain) under discussion was sequenced for a study of blood T cell repertoires in COVID-19 (dated by TCRdb to 2018 to 2021). Broadly, across the study: Samples from collaborators originated in the United States, Italy and Spain and spanned both the acute and convalescent phases of COVID-19. Sample metadata almost always included a de-identified subject ID, COVID-19 status, age in years and sex. The samples were drawn from the first 160 participants of the ongoing ImmuneRACE study and from roughly 1,300 subjects provided by 6 global collaborators. HLA class I and class II types, where available, came from metadata supplied by the sample provider rather than from assay-based typing. A freely available public database, intended as a resource for researchers studying the immune response to SARS-CoV-2, is where the repertoires were released. Subjects who had been exposed to COVID-19, were actively infected with it, or had recovered from it provided the deeply sampled blood TCRbeta repertoires that made up the dataset. The prospective study material was composed of cDNA or gDNA derived from T cells, B-cell-depleted T cells, or PBMCs.

In regard to this clone: Its specific antigen is unknown. No per-base quality is available; no much larger clone lies one base away.

The research as a whole found: How much clinical and demographic metadata was included differed by source and by participant, and the metadata was provided uncurated.

The immunoSEQ Assay, a bias-controlled multiplex PCR, was used to amplify TCRbeta CDR3 regions from genomic DNA. Concerning the study's data processing: Nucleated cell counts per sample were estimated from amplification of reference gene primers within the assay. To quantify the absolute abundance of each unique TCRbeta CDR3 rearrangement, sequence reads were collapsed and filtered. For each sample, productive Simpson clonality was calculated as the square root of Simpson's diversity index over productive rearrangements. In TCRdb, the immuneACCESS table is reduced to in-frame sequences with V and J assigned. These tables do not hold every clone; where another copy was compared, an unresolved V gene accounts for under half, and the others remain unexplained. For V, J and clone size, that table is used; D and trimming come from the DNA. This sample holds roughly 84,000 clones; roughly 80% were observed only once. The top ten hold 15% to 19% of the sample.

CDR1 and CDR2 were assigned from the germline V gene as MGHRA and YSYEKL. The CDR3 starts with the cysteine, ends with the phenylalanine, and has 16 residues. Only the CDR3 portion is preserved as DNA: 48 bases, with reading frame beginning at the first base. V sheds 0 bases and J sheds 5 bases, leaving 16 bases between their ends. Each collaborating institution followed its own protocols to collect whole blood in K2EDTA tubes. Collaborator samples were shipped for TCRbeta analysis as frozen whole blood, isolated PBMCs, or DNA extracted from either sample type. This receptor chain uses TRBV4-1 and TRBJ1-2; a tentative D call is TRBD1 (6 bases match). Sequencing was done on a sample of peripheral blood. This TCR was sampled from an elderly woman with acute or convalescent COVID-19. The CDR3 protein sequence reads: CASSQEHRTALYGYTF. The sequenced DNA: TGCGCCAGCAGCCAAGAACACCGGACAGCACTTTATGGCTACACCTTC.